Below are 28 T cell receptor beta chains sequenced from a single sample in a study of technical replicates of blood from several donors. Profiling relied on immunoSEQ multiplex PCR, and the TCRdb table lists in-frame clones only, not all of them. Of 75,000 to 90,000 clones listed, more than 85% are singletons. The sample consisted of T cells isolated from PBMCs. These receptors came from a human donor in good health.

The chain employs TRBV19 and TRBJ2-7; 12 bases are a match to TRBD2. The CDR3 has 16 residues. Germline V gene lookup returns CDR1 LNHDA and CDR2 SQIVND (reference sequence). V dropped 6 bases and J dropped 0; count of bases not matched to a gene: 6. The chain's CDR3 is CASRRSLAGGSYEQYF. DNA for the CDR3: TGTGCCAGTAGAAGATCACTAGCGGGAGGCTCCTACGAGCAGTACTTC.

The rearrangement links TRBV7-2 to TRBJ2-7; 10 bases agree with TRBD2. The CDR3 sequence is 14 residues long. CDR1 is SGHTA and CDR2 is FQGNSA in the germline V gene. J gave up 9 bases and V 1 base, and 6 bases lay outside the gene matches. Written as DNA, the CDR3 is TGTGCCAGCAGCTTAGTCCTAGCGGGAGAGGTGCAGTACTTC. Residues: CASSLVLAGEVQYF.

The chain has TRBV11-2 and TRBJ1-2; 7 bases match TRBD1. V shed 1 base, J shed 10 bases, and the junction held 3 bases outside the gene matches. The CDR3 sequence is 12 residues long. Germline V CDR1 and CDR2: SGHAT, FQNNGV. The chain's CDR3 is CASSLGGQHYTF. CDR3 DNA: TGTGCCAGCAGCTTAGGGGGACAGCACTACACCTTC. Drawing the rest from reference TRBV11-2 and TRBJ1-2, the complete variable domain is EAGVAQSPRYKIIEKRQSVAFWCNPISGHATLYWYQQILGQGPKLLIQFQNNGVVDDSQLPKDRFSAERLKGVDSTLKIQPAKLEDSAVYLCASSLGGQHYTFGSGTRLTVV.

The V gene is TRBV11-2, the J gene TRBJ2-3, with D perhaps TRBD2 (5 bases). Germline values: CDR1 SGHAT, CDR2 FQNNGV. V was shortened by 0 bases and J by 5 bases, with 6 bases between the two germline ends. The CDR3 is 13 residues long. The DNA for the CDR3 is TGTGCCAGCAGCTTAGATCGGGGAGATACGCAGTATTTT. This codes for CASSLDRGDTQYF.

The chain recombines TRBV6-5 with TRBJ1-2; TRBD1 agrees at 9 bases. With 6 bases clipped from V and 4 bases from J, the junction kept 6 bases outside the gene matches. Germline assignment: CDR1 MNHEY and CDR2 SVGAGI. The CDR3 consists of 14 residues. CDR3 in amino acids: CASSPDRGGYGYTF. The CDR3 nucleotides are TGTGCCAGCAGCCCGGACAGGGGTGGCTATGGCTACACCTTC.

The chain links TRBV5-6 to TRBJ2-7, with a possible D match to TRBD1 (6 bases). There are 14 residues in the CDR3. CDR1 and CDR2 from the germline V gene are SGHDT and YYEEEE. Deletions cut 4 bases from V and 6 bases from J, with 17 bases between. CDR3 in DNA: TGTGCCAGCAGCCCCGGCGATGCAGGGGCCGAGCAGTACTTC. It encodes CASSPGDAGAEQYF.

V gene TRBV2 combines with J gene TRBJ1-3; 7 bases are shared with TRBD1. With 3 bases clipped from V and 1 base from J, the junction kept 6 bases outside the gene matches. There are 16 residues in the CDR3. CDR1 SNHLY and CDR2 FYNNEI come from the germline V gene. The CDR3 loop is CASSDIKTGSGNTIYF. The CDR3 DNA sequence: TGTGCCAGCAGTGACATTAAGACAGGGTCTGGAAACACCATATATTTT.

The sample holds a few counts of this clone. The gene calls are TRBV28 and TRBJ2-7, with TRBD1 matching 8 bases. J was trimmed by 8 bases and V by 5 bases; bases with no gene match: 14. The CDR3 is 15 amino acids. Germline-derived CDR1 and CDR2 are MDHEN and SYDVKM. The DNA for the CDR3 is TGTGCCAGCAGTCCCGCCGGGACAGGAAGGTACCAGCAGTACTTC. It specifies CASSPAGTGRYQQYF.

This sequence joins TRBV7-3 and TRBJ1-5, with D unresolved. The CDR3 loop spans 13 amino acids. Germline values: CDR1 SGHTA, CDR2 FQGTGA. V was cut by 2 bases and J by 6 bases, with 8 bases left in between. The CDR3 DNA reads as TGTGCCAGCAGCTTATATGAGGGTCAGCCCCAGCATTTT. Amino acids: CASSLYEGQPQHF.

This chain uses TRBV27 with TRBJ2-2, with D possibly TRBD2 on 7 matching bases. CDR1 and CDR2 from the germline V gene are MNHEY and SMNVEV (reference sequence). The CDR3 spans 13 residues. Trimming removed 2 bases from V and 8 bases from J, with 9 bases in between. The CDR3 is CASSLGGAGELFF. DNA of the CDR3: TGTGCCAGCAGTTTAGGGGGGGCTGGGGAGCTGTTTTTT.

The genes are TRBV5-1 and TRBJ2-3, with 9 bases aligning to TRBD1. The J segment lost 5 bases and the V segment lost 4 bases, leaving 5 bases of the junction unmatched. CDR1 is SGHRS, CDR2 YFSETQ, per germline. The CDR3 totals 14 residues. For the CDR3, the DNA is TGCGCCAGCAGCGCCACAGGGGGCAAAGATACGCAGTATTTT. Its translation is CASSATGGKDTQYF.

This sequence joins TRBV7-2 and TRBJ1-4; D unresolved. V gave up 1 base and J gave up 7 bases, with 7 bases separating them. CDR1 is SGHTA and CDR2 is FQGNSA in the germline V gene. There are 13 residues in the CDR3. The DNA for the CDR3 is TGTGCCAGCAGCTTAGTGGCTGCTGAAAAACTGTTTTTT. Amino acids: CASSLVAAEKLFF.

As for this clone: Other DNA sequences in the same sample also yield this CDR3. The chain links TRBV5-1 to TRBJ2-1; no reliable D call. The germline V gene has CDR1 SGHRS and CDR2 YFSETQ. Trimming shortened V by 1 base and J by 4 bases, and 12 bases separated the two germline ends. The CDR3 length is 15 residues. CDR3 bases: TGCGCCAGCAGCTTGAGTAGCAGTTCGTACAATGAGCAGTTCTTC. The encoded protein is CASSLSSSSYNEQFF.

The CDR3: CASSWGLADTLNEQFF. DNA of the CDR3: TGTGCCAGCAGTTGGGGACTAGCGGATACTTTAAATGAGCAGTTCTTC. The chain carries TRBV28 and TRBJ2-1; the match to TRBD2 covers 11 bases. Losses at the gene ends were 4 bases for V and 7 bases for J; bases not matched to a gene: 9. The germline V gene has CDR1 MDHEN and CDR2 SYDVKM. CDR3 length: 16 residues.

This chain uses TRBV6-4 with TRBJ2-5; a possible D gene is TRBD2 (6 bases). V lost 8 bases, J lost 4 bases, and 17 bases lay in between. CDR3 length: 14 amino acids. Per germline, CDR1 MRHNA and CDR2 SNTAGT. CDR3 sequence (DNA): TGTGCCAGCTTTGCGGGGCGCGTAGGAGAGACCCAGTACTTC. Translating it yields CASFAGRVGETQYF.

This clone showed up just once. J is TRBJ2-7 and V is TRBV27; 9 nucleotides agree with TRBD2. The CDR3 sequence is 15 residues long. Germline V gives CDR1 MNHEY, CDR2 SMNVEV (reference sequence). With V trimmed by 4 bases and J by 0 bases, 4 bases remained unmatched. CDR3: CASSSWTSDSYEQYF. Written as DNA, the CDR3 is TGTGCCAGCAGTTCTTGGACTAGCGACTCCTACGAGCAGTACTTC.

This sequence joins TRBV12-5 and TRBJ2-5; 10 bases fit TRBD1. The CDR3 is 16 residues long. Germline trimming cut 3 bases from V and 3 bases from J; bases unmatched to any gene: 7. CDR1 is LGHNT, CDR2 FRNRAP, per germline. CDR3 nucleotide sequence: TGTGCTAGTGGTTTTTCGACCGGGACAGGGGAAGAGACCCAGTACTTC. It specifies CASGFSTGTGEETQYF.

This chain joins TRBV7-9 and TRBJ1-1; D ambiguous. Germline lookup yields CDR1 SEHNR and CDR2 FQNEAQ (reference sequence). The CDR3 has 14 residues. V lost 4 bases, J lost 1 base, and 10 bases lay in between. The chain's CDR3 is CASSSQTANTEAFF. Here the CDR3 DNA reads TGTGCCAGCAGCTCACAGACGGCGAACACTGAAGCTTTCTTT.

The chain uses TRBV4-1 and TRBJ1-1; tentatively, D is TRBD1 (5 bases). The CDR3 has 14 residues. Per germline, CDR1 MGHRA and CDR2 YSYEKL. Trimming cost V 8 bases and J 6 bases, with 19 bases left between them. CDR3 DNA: TGCGCCAGCGCGTCTGGTTGGGGCGAAGCTGAAGCTTTCTTT. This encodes CASASGWGEAEAFF.

Written as DNA, the CDR3 is TGTGCCAGCAGCCGTCACGGCGGGAGGGCCTTCTACGAGCAGTACTTC. Protein: CASSRHGGRAFYEQYF. V and J are TRBV28 and TRBJ2-7; 9 bases match TRBD2. The CDR3 has 16 residues. Germline V lookup: CDR1 MDHEN, CDR2 SYDVKM. The V and J ends lost 6 bases and 3 bases, in that order; junction bases with no gene match: 12.

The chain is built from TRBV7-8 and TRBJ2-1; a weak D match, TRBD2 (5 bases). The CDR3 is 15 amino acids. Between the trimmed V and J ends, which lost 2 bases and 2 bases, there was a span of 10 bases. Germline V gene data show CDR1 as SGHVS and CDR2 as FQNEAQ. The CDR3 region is CASSLLANPYNEQFF. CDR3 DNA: TGTGCCAGCAGCTTATTAGCGAACCCCTACAATGAGCAGTTCTTC.

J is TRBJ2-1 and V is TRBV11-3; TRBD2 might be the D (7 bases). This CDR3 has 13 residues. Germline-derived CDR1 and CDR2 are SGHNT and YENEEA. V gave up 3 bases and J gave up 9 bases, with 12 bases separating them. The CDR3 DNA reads TGTGCCAGCAGCTTGGGGGGGCGAGGTGAGCAGTTCTTC. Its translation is CASSLGGRGEQFF.

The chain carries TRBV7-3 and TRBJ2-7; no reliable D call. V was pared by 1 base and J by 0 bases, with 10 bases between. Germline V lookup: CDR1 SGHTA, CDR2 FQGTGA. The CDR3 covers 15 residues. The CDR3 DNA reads TGTGCCAGCAGCTTAATTCCCGGTAGCTCCTACGAGCAGTACTTC. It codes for CASSLIPGSSYEQYF.

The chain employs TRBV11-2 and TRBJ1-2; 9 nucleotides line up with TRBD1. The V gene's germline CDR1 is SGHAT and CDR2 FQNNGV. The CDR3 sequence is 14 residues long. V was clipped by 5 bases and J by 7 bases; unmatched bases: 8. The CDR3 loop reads CASSPPGQGFGYTF. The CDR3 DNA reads TGTGCCAGCAGCCCCCCGGGACAGGGATTTGGCTACACCTTC.

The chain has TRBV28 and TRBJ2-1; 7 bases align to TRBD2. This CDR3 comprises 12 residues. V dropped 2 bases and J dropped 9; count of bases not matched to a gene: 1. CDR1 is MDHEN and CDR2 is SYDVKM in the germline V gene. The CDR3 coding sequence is TGTGCCAGCAGTTTAGGGGGGGGTGAGCAGTTCTTC. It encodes CASSLGGGEQFF.

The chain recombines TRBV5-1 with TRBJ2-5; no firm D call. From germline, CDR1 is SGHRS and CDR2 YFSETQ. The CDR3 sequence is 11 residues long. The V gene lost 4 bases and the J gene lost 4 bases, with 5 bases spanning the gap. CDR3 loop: CASSLLETQYF. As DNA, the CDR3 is TGCGCCAGCAGCCTCCTAGAGACCCAGTACTTC.

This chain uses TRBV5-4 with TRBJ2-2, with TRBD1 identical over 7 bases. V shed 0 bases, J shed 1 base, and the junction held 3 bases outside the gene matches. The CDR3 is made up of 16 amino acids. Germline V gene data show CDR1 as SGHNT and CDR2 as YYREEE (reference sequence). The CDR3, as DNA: TGTGCCAGCAGCTTGGGGGCAGGGGGGAACACCGGGGAGCTGTTTTTT. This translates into CASSLGAGGNTGELFF.

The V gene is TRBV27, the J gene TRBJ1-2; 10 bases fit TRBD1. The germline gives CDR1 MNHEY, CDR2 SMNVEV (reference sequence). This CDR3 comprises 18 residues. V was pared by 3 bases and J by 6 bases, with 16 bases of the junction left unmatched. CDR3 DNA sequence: TGTGCCAGCAGTTTCCACCAGCCCCCGACAGGGGGCAAGGATGGCTACACCTTC. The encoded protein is CASSFHQPPTGGKDGYTF.